Following are 17 T cell receptor beta chains from one sample sequenced in a study of blood T cells in healthy people across ages (dated by TCRdb to the mid-2010s). Library generation was performed with 5' RACE. The instrument was an Illumina HiSeq 2500. A second PCR of roughly 7 to 12 cycles was performed with a sample-barcoded 5' primer and a J-beta primer mix. TCRdb ran its own pipeline on the public reads, namely fastp trimming at Q25 and MiXCR clone calling, and kept in-frame beta chains. Each entry is one CDR3 protein sequence, shown with its most common DNA and genes. The sample data list 850,000 to 1,300,000 distinct CDR3 sequences, and under 55% of these were observed just once. Under 20% of the sample lies in the top ten. Sample: blood. Receptors were obtained from a woman aged 60 to 75 in good health.

The DNA of the CDR3 is TGTGCCAGCAGTTACATAGCGGCCGCCAACACCGGGGAGCTGTTTTTT. Translating gives CASSYIAAANTGELFF. The J gene is TRBJ2-2, the V gene TRBV27; perhaps TRBD2 as D (6 bases). The CDR3 sequence is 16 residues long. Germline values: CDR1 MNHEY, CDR2 SMNVEV (reference sequence). V was pared by 4 bases and J by 2 bases, with 14 bases between.

This chain joins TRBV24-1 and TRBJ2-1; 7 bases fit TRBD2. CDR1 is KGHDR, CDR2 SFDVKD, per germline. The CDR3 covers 15 residues. V trimming: 3 bases; J trimming: 4 bases; junction bases outside the gene matches: 5. The CDR3 region has the DNA TGTGCCACCAGTGATGGTGGGGGGGGTTACAATGAGCAGTTCTTC. Residues: CATSDGGGGYNEQFF.

This chain joins TRBV28 and TRBJ1-1; D not certain. CDR1 and CDR2 (germline): MDHEN, SYDVKM. The CDR3 runs to 14 residues. V was trimmed by 6 bases and J by 1 base, leaving 12 bases between them. The CDR3 here is CASRPERTNTEAFF. The CDR3 coding sequence is TGTGCCAGCAGGCCTGAGAGGACGAACACTGAAGCTTTCTTT.

This clonotype was seen only a few times. The rearrangement links TRBV14 to TRBJ2-7; 8 nucleotides line up with TRBD1. The CDR3 runs 15 residues. Germline trimming cut 5 bases from V and 1 base from J; bases unmatched to any gene: 7. The germline CDR1 and CDR2 sequences are SGHDN and FVKESK. In DNA form, the CDR3 reads TGTGCCAGCAGCAAAGGACAGGGACTTTCCTACGAGCAGTACTTC. It translates to CASSKGQGLSYEQYF.

The V call is TRBV12-3 or TRBV12-4, the J call TRBJ2-7; D may correspond to TRBD1 or TRBD2 (5 bases each). Trimming removed 6 bases at V and 6 bases at J, with 18 bases between. CDR3 size: 14 residues. The CDR3 reads CASSLTPGAFEQYF. The DNA of the CDR3 is TGTGCCAGCAGCCTTACACCCGGGGCCTTCGAGCAGTACTTC.

The CDR3 nucleotides are TGTGCCAGCAGCAAGACGGAAGGAGCGGGAGGGTCCTACAATGAGCAGTACTTC. Translation gives CASSKTEGAGGSYNEQYF. The genes are TRBV21-1 and TRBJ2-7; TRBD2 is the table's D call and was not checked against the DNA. TRBV21-1 is flagged as a pseudogene. This CDR3 has 18 residues.

This clonotype was counted between two and nine times. CDR3 sequence reads: CASSTGKTNEQFF. In DNA form, the CDR3 reads TGTGCCAGCTCTACGGGAAAAACCAATGAGCAGTTCTTC. This chain uses TRBV7-9 with TRBJ2-1; maybe TRBD2 (5 bases). The CDR3 extends over 13 amino acids. Trimming removed 8 bases from V and 6 bases from J, with 14 bases in between. The germline CDR1 and CDR2 sequences are SEHNR and FQNEAQ (reference sequence).

V usage is TRBV20-1 and J usage is TRBJ2-3; TRBD1 matches 9 bases. The CDR3 loop spans 16 amino acids. With V trimmed by 4 bases and J by 5 bases, 13 bases remained unmatched. Germline CDR1 and CDR2: DFQATT and SNEGSKA (reference sequence). The CDR3 sequence: CSAIGRWTGAGDTQYF. The CDR3 DNA sequence: TGCAGTGCTATAGGTCGTTGGACAGGGGCTGGAGATACGCAGTATTTT.

The DNA of the CDR3 is TGCAGTGCCAAGGCGGGGGTCGGTCAGCCCCAGCATTTT. It translates to CSAKAGVGQPQHF. The chain joins TRBV20-1 to TRBJ1-5; perhaps TRBD1 as D (5 bases). The germline V gene has CDR1 DFQATT and CDR2 SNEGSKA (reference sequence). V lost 6 bases, J lost 6 bases, and 15 bases lay in between. CDR3 size: 13 residues.

V and J are TRBV7-9 and TRBJ2-7, with D maybe TRBD1 (5 bases). Germline loops: CDR1 SEHNR, CDR2 FQNEAQ (reference sequence). The CDR3 extends over 13 amino acids. The V and J ends lost 6 bases and 5 bases respectively, with 14 bases between them. The CDR3 is CASSLTDPNEQYF. The CDR3 DNA is TGTGCCAGCAGTCTGACAGATCCGAACGAGCAGTACTTC. Full variable domain (rest looked up from reference TRBV7-9 and TRBJ2-7): DTGVSQNPRHKITKRGQNVTFRCDPISEHNRLYWYRQTLGQGPEFLTYFQNEAQLEKSRLLSDRFSAERPKGSFSTLEIQRTEQGDSAMYLCASSLTDPNEQYFGPGTRLTVT.

V usage is TRBV6-1 and J usage is TRBJ2-4; 9 bases match TRBD1. This CDR3 region has 15 residues. The V and J ends lost 10 bases and 0 bases, in that order; junction bases with no gene match: 7. CDR1 is MNHNS, CDR2 SASEGT, per germline. CDR3 amino acids: CATSTGGLAKNIQYF. CDR3 DNA: TGTGCCACCTCGACAGGGGGTCTAGCCAAAAACATTCAGTACTTC.

This clonotype was detected only a few times. J is TRBJ2-1 and V is TRBV29-1; D might be TRBD1 (5 bases). V was trimmed by 3 bases and J by 5 bases, leaving 11 bases between them. CDR1 and CDR2 from the germline V gene are SQVTM and ANQGSEA. CDR3 length: 13 amino acids. CDR3 DNA: TGCAGCGTTGATCGTCCCAGGGACAATGAGCAGTTCTTC. Its translation: CSVDRPRDNEQFF.

A note on this clonotype: The junction and the germline gene differ at one end; a read error may be behind it. The chain uses TRBV4-1 and TRBJ2-5, with 7 nucleotides matching TRBD1. The tail of the sequence fits TRBJ2-7 better, so the J call may be wrong. CDR1 MGHRA and CDR2 YSYEKL come from the germline V gene. CDR3 length equals 14 residues. CDR3 bases: TGCGCCAGCAACCAAGAGCAACAGGGGTACGAGCAGTACTTC. This gives the protein CASNQEQQGYEQYF.

The chain couples TRBV20-1 to TRBJ2-1; D gene ambiguous. V was trimmed by 3 bases and J by 6 bases, leaving 21 bases between them. This CDR3 has 16 residues. Germline-derived CDR1 and CDR2 are DFQATT and SNEGSKA (reference sequence). The chain's CDR3 is CSASDSRWSPLNEQFF. The CDR3 region has the DNA TGCAGTGCTAGCGACTCTCGCTGGAGTCCGCTCAATGAGCAGTTCTTC.

This sequence joins TRBV6-5 and TRBJ1-6; the D is unclear. Trimming cost V 0 bases and J 10 bases, with 10 bases left between them. This CDR3 spans 14 amino acids. Germline V lookup: CDR1 MNHEY, CDR2 SVGAGI. In DNA form, the CDR3 reads TGTGCCAGCAGTTACTCCTGGTCGGGGTCACCCCTCCACTTT. It specifies CASSYSWSGSPLHF.

The rearrangement uses TRBV28 and TRBJ2-3; 7 nucleotides agree with TRBD2. CDR1 MDHEN and CDR2 SYDVKM come from the germline V gene. The CDR3 totals 17 residues. V shed 5 bases, J shed 0 bases, and the junction held 11 bases outside the gene matches. CDR3 sequence: CASSPPQSGTSTDTQYF. CDR3 nucleotides: TGTGCCAGCAGTCCCCCTCAAAGCGGGACCAGCACAGATACGCAGTATTTT. The full variable domain, in which reference TRBV28 and TRBJ2-3 provide the parts outside the CDR3, is DVKVTQSSRYLVKRTGEKVFLECVQDMDHENMFWYRQDPGLGLRLIYFSYDVKMKEKGDIPEGYSVSREKKERFSLILESASTNQTSMYLCASSPPQSGTSTDTQYFGPGTRLTVL.

The V call is TRBV28, the J call TRBJ1-5, with 9 positions matching TRBD1. The V gene end was trimmed by 2 bases and the J gene end by 4 bases; junction bases not matched to a gene: 15. Germline values: CDR1 MDHEN, CDR2 SYDVKM. The CDR3 is 19 amino acids. The CDR3 reads CASSLPPGTGMGWNQPQHF. CDR3 nucleotide sequence: TGTGCCAGCAGTTTACCCCCCGGGACAGGGATGGGGTGGAATCAGCCCCAGCATTTT.